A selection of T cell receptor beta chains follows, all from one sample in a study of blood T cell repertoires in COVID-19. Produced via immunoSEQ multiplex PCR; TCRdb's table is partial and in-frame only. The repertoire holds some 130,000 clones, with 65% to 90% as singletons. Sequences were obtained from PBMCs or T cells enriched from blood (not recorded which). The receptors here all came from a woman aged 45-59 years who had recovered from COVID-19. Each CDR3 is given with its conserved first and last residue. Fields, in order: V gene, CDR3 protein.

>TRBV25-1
CASRTTSSGNTIYF
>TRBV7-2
CASSLEAGAHSPLHF
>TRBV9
CASSANLLAEGETQYF
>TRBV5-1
CASSLQGASSTDTQYF
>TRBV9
CAITRGPTGELFF
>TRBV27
CASSLHRDSYEQYF
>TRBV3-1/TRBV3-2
CASSQARAGGSSSPLHF
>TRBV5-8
CASSPDPVRDYEQYF
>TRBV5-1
CASSLTRVGSGANVLTF
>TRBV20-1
CSSPGGGIQYF
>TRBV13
CASSWGQGRYEQYF
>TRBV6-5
CASSSLGGHYGYTF
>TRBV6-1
CASSEYSQVNSPLHF
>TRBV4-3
CASSQDRRDRGTDTQYF
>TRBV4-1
CASSPGVPAYEKLFF
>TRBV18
CASSSGNSYEQYF
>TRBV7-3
CASSPGTLNSPLHF
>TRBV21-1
CASSKVRDRGYTEAFF
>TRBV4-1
CASSQGNRGWHEQYF
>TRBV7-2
CASSLRTSGASTDTQYF
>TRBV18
CASSPRGQGRHTEAFF
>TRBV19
CASSPGQGPGNTIYF
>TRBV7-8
CASSLSRQGEAFF
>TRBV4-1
CASSHGIRASNYEQYF
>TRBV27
CASSLSLSTGELFF
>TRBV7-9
CASSPEAGEQYF
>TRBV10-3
CAISEFDSPNTEAFF
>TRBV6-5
CASSPDWLYGYTF
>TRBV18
CASSPAGAFMETQYF
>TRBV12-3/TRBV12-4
CASSRAGPREQFF
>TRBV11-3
CASSKQGEIESPLHF
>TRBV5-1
CASSSGLAGPYEQYF
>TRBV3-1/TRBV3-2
CASRYGTGLSTGELFF
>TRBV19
CASTSTRGMNTEAFF
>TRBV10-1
CASSESRQGQETQYF
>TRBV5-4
CASSVLGRGLTEAFF
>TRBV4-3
CASSQDRGTAYEQYF
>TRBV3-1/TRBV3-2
CASSQGPGEAFF